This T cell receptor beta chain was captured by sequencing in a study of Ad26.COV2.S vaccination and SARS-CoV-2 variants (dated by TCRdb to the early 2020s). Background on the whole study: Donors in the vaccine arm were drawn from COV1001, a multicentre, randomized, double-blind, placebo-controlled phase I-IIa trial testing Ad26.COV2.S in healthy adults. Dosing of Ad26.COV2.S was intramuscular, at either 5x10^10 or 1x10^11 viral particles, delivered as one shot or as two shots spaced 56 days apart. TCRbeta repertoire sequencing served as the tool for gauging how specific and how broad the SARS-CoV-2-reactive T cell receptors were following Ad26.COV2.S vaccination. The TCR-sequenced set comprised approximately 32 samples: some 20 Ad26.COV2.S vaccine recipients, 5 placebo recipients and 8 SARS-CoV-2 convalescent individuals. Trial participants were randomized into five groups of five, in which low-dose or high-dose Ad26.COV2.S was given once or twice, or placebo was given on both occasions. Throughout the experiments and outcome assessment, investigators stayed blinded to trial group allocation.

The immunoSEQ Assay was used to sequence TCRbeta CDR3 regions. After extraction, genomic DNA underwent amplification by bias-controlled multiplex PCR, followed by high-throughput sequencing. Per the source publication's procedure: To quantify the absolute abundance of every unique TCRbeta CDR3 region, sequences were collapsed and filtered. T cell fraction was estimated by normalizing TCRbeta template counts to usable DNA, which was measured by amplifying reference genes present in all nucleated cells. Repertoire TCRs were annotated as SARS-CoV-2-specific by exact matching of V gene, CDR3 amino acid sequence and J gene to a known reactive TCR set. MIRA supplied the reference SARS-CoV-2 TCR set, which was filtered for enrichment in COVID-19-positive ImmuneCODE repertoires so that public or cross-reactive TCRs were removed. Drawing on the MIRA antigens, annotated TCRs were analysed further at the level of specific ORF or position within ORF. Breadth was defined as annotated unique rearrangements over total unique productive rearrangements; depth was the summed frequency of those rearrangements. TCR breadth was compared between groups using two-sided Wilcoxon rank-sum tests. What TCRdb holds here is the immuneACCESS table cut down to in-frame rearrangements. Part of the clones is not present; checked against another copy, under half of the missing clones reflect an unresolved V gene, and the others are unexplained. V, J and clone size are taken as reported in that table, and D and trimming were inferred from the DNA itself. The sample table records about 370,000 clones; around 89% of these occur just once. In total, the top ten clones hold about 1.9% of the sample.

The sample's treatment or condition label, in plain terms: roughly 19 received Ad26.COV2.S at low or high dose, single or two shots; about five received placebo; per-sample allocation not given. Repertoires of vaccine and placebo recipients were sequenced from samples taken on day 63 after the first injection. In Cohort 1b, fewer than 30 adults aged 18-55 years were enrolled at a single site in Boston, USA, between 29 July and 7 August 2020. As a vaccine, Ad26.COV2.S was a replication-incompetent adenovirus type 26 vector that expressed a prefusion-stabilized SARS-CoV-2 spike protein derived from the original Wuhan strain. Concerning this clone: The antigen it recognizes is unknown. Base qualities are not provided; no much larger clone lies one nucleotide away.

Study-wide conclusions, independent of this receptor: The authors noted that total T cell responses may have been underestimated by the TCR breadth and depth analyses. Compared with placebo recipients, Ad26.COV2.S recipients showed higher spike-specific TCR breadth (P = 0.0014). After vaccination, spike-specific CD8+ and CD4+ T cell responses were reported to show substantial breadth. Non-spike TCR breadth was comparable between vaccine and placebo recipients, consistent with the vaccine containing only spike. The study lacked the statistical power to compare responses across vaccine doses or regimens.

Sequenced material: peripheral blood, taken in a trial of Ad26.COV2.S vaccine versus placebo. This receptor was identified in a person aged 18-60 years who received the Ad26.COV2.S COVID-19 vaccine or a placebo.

The CDR3 region: CASSPTKLTEAFF. In nucleotides, the sequence is TGTGCCAGCTCACCCACCAAGTTAACTGAAGCTTTCTTT. The chain couples TRBV18 to TRBJ1-1, with the identity of the D gene unclear. Deletion took 3 bases off V and 5 bases off J, with a span of 10 bases between the germline ends. The cysteine opens and the phenylalanine closes a CDR3 of 13 amino acids. Here the CDR3 DNA is all that survives: 39 bases in frame from base 1. Sequences KGHSH (CDR1) and LQKENI (CDR2) are obtained from the germline V gene. The full variable domain, with segments outside the CDR3 supplied by the reference TRBV18 and TRBJ1-1 proteins, appears as NAGVMQNPRHLVRRRGQEARLRCSPMKGHSHVYWYRQLPEEGLKFMVYLQKENIIDESGMPKERFSAEFPKEGPSILRIQQVVRGDSAAYFCASSPTKLTEAFFGQGTRLTVV.